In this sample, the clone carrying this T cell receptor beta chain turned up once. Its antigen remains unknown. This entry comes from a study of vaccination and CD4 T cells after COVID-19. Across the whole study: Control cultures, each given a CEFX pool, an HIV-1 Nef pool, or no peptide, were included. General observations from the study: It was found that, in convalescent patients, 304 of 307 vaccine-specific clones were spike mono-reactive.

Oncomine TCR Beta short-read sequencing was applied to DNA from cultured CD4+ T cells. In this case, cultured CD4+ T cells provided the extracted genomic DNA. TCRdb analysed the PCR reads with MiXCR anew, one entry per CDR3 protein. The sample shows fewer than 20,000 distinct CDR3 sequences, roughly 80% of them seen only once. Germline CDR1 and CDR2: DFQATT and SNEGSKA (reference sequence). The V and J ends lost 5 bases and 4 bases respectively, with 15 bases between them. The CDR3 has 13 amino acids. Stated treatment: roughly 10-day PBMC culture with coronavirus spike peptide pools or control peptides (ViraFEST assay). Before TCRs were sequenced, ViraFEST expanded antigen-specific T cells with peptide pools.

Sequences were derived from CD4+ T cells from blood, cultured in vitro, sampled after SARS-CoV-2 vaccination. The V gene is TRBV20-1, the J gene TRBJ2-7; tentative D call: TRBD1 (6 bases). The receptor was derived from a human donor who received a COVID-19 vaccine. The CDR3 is CSASDRTPYEQYF. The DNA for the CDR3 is TGCAGTGCTTCAGACAGGACTCCTTACGAGCAGTACTTC.